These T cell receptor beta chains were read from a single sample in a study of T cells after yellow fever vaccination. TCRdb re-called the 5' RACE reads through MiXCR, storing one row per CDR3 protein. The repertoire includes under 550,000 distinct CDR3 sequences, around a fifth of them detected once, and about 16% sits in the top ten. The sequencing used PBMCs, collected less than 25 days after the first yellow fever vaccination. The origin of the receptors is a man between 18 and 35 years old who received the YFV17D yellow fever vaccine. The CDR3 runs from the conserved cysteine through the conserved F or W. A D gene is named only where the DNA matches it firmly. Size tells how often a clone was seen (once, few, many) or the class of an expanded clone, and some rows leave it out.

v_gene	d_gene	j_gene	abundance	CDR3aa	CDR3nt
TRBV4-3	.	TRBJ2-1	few	CASSQASSFYNEQFF	TGCGCCAGCAGCCAAGCCTCTAGCTTCTACAATGAGCAGTTCTTC
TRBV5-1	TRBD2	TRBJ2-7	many	CASMSRGDDEQYF	TGCGCCAGCATGAGCCGGGGGGACGACGAGCAGTACTTC
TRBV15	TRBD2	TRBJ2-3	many	CATSWSGVHSDTQYF	TGTGCCACCAGCTGGAGCGGGGTCCATTCAGATACGCAGTATTTT
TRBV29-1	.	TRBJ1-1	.	CSARSGVRGTEAFF	TGCAGCGCCCGCTCAGGGGTTAGGGGCACTGAAGCTTTCTTT
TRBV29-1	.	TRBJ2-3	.	CSPRQFTDTQYF	TGCAGCCCAAGACAGTTCACAGATACGCAGTATTTT
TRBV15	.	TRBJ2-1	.	CATSRDLLAAEPYNEQFF	TGTGCCACCAGCAGAGATCTCTTAGCGGCTGAACCCTACAATGAGCAGTTCTTC
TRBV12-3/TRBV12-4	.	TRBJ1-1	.	CASSRTDLSTEAFF	TGTGCCAGCAGTCGGACAGATCTCTCGACTGAAGCTTTCTTT
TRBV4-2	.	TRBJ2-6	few	CASSQPDRDLSSGANVLTF	TGTGCCAGCAGCCAACCCGACAGGGACTTATCCTCTGGGGCCAACGTCCTGACTTTC
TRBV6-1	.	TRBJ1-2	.	CASSRTDSNYGYTF	TGTGCCAGCAGCCGAACAGACAGCAACTATGGCTACACCTTC
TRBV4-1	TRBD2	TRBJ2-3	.	CASSPLPLAGGSDTQYF	TGCGCCAGCAGCCCCCTCCCCCTAGCGGGGGGCTCAGATACGCAGTATTTT
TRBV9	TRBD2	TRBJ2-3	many	CASSPSWEGDTQYF	TGTGCCAGCAGCCCATCCTGGGAGGGAGATACGCAGTATTTT
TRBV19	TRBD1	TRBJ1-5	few	CASTGTVNQPQHF	TGTGCCAGTACCGGGACAGTCAATCAGCCCCAGCATTTT
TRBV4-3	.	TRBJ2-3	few	CASSQDGRFTFPTDTQYF	TGCGCCAGCAGCCAAGATGGGAGGTTCACTTTTCCCACAGATACGCAGTATTTT
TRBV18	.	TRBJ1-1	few	CASSLLQGREAEAFF	TGTGCCAGCTCACTTCTACAGGGTCGAGAGGCTGAAGCTTTCTTT
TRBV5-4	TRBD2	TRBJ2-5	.	CASSGTGTSGTRTQYF	TGTGCCAGCAGCGGAACCGGGACTAGCGGTACGCGGACCCAGTACTTC
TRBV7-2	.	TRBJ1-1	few	CASSLVAGTEAFF	TGTGCCAGCAGCTTAGTAGCGGGCACTGAAGCTTTCTTT
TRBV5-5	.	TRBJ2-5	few	CASSPPGEKTQYF	TGTGCCAGCAGCCCCCCAGGGGAGAAGACCCAGTACTTC
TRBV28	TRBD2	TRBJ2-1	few	CASSSLTSGGAAYNEQFF	TGTGCCAGCAGTTCCCTTACTAGCGGGGGGGCAGCCTACAATGAGCAGTTCTTC
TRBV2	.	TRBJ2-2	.	CASKVVQGGTGELFF	TGTGCCAGCAAAGTAGTACAGGGCGGCACCGGGGAGCTGTTTTTT
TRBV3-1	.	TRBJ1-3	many	CASSQGGGGNTIYF	TGTGCCAGCAGCCAAGGCGGAGGAGGAAACACCATATATTTT
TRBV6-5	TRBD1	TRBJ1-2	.	CASSYRDRGRYTF	TGTGCCAGCAGTTACCGGGACAGGGGACGTTACACCTTC
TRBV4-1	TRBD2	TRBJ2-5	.	CASSHRGGGREETQYF	TGCGCCAGCAGCCACCGAGGGGGCGGGAGGGAAGAGACCCAGTACTTC
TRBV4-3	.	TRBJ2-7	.	CASSQEQGTYEQYF	TGCGCCAGCAGCCAAGAACAGGGCACCTACGAGCAGTACTTC
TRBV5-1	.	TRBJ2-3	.	CASSLRSNPDTQYF	TGCGCCAGCAGCTTGAGGTCTAATCCAGATACGCAGTATTTT
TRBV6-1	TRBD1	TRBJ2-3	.	CASRETGGADTQYF	TGTGCCAGCAGGGAGACAGGGGGCGCGGATACGCAGTATTTT
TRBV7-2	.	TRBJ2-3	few	CASSYTGTDTQYF	TGTGCCAGCAGCTATACTGGCACAGATACGCAGTATTTT
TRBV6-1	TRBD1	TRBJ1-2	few	CASSQGGTGYDGYTF	TGTGCCAGCAGCCAGGGGGGGACAGGGTATGATGGCTACACCTTC
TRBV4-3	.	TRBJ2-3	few	CASSQGGVRTDTQYF	TGCGCCAGCAGCCAAGGGGGGGTGCGCACAGATACGCAGTATTTT
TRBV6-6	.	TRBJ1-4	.	CASSSGNEKLFF	TGTGCCAGCAGTTCAGGAAATGAAAAACTGTTTTTT
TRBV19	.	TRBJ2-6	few	CASSEELYSGANVLTF	TGTGCCAGTAGTGAGGAGCTCTACTCTGGGGCCAACGTCCTGACTTTC
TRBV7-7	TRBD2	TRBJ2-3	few	CASSLQAGSGTQYF	TGTGCCAGCAGCTTACAAGCGGGGTCCGGTACGCAGTATTTT
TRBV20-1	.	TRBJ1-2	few	CSARDQDYGYTF	TGCAGTGCTAGAGATCAGGACTATGGCTACACCTTC
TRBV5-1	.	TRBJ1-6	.	CASKIGGENSPLHF	TGCGCCAGCAAAATCGGAGGGGAGAATTCACCCCTCCACTTT
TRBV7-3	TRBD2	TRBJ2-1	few	CASSLIAGGRVEQFF	TGTGCCAGCAGCTTGATAGCGGGGGGCCGGGTTGAGCAGTTCTTC
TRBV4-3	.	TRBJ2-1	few	CASSHDTYNEQFF	TGCGCCAGCAGCCATGATACCTACAATGAGCAGTTCTTC
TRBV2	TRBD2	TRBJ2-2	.	CATVGGAGTGELFF	TGTGCCACCGTGGGAGGGGCTGGCACCGGGGAGCTGTTTTTT
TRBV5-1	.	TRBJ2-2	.	CASSFIKNTGELFF	TGCGCCAGCAGCTTTATAAAAAACACCGGGGAGCTGTTTTTT
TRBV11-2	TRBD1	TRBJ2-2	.	CASSLLQGATGELFF	TGTGCCAGCAGCCTCCTACAGGGGGCCACCGGGGAGCTGTTTTTT
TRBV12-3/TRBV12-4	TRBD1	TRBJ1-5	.	CASSKGQGGDQPQHF	TGTGCCAGCAGTAAGGGACAGGGAGGGGATCAGCCCCAGCATTTT
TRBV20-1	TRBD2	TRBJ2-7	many	CSARGLAGAEQYF	TGCAGTGCTAGAGGGCTAGCGGGGGCCGAGCAGTACTTC
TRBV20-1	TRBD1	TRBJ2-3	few	CSARDPTGESDTQYF	TGCAGTGCTAGAGACCCGACAGGGGAGTCGGATACGCAGTATTTT
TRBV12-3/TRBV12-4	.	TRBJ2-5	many	CASSYVLFQETQYF	TGTGCCAGCAGCTACGTCCTATTCCAAGAGACCCAGTACTTC
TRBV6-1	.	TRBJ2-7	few	CASTEFGDSNEQYF	TGTGCCAGCACCGAATTTGGGGATTCCAACGAGCAGTACTTC